Below, 29 T cell receptor beta chains from the same sample are listed, as sequenced in a study of control samples from healthy donors and cancer patients. Here immunoSEQ multiplex PCR was the method, and the copy in TCRdb shows in-frame clones only, minus some. Among around 150,000 clones, roughly 94% were seen once, and the ten largest hold around 15%. Sequenced: PBMCs. These receptor sequences come from a man aged 55 to 70 with colorectal cancer.

The rearrangement uses TRBV5-4 and TRBJ2-5; D is tentatively TRBD1 or TRBD2 (5 bases each). The CDR3 extends over 12 amino acids. Trimming removed 4 bases from V and 9 bases from J, with 13 bases in between. The V gene's germline CDR1 is SGHNT and CDR2 YYREEE (reference sequence). The CDR3 bases are TGTGCCAGCAGCCACCGGGACCCCCCCCAGTACTTC. Amino acids: CASSHRDPPQYF.

This clone is a singleton in its sample. This rearrangement joins TRBV3-1 (or the pseudogene TRBV3-2) to TRBJ1-5; D gene uncertain. Trimming took 1 base from V and 1 from J, leaving 8 bases between them. This CDR3 is built from 15 residues. Germline-derived CDR1 and CDR2 are LGHDT and YNNKEL (reference sequence). CDR3 loop: CASSQGLQSNQPQHF. CDR3 coding DNA: TGTGCCAGCAGCCAAGGGCTACAGAGCAATCAGCCCCAGCATTTT.

The chain carries TRBV6-1 and TRBJ2-7, with D perhaps TRBD1 (6 bases). The CDR3 is 16 residues long. Germline values: CDR1 MNHNS, CDR2 SASEGT. Between the trimmed V and J ends, which lost 0 bases and 1 base, there was a span of 13 bases. In DNA form, the CDR3 reads TGTGCCAGCAGTGAAGCAGGAGCAGGGGATTCCTACGAGCAGTACTTC. This translates into CASSEAGAGDSYEQYF.

The chain links TRBV6-5 to TRBJ2-7; 10 nucleotides match TRBD1. The germline gives CDR1 MNHEY, CDR2 SVGAGI. Trimming cost V 2 bases and J 11 bases; bases outside gene matches: 9. This CDR3 comprises 14 residues. The CDR3 coding sequence is TGTGCCAGCAGTTACCAAGCGGACAGGGGGGAAAAGTACTTC. The encoded protein is CASSYQADRGEKYF.

This clone appeared a single time. The V call is TRBV7-2, the J call TRBJ1-1; D is undetermined. This CDR3 has 14 amino acids. The V end was cut by 5 bases, the J end by 2 bases, with 12 bases between. In germline, CDR1 is SGHTA, CDR2 FQGNSA. CDR3 amino acids: CASSPGPLNTEAFF. In nucleotides, the CDR3 is TGTGCCAGCAGCCCCGGACCCCTAAACACTGAAGCTTTCTTT. The entire variable domain, with the rest obtained from reference TRBV7-2 and TRBJ1-1, is as follows: GAGVSQSPSNKVTEKGKDVELRCDPISGHTALYWYRQSLGQGLEFLIYFQGNSAPDKSGLPSDRFSAERTGGSVSTLTIQRTQQEDSAVYLCASSPGPLNTEAFFGQGTRLTVV.

This chain joins TRBV6-5 and TRBJ2-2, with 8 bases lining up with TRBD2. The CDR3 runs to 13 residues. The trim removed 7 bases at V and 12 bases at J, leaving 10 bases unmatched. Germline V gene data show CDR1 as MNHEY and CDR2 as SVGAGI. CDR3 nucleotide sequence: TGTGCCAGCACCCGGGGGGGGCGGGAAAAGCTGTTTTTT. Protein: CASTRGGREKLFF.

The J gene is TRBJ2-3, the V gene TRBV18, with 12 bases that match TRBD2. Germline trimming cut 6 bases from V and 5 bases from J; bases unmatched to any gene: 9. The CDR3 has 16 amino acids. Per the germline V gene, CDR1 is KGHSH and CDR2 is LQKENI. The CDR3 protein is CASSPPSGGAGDTQYF. In DNA, the CDR3 is TGTGCCAGCTCTCCGCCTAGCGGGGGGGCGGGAGATACGCAGTATTTT.

This clone was found a few times. This chain links TRBV27 with TRBJ1-3; 10 bases are shared with TRBD1. Germline CDR1 is MNHEY and CDR2 is SMNVEV (reference sequence). J was trimmed by 3 bases and V by 0 bases; bases with no gene match: 2. The CDR3 loop spans 16 amino acids. For the CDR3, the DNA is TGTGCCAGCAGTTTATCCGGGACAGGGGTTGGAAACACCATATATTTT. Translation: CASSLSGTGVGNTIYF.

The V call is TRBV6-5, the J call TRBJ2-2; weak D call: TRBD1 (5 bases). Between the trimmed V and J ends, which lost 8 bases and 4 bases, there was a span of 14 bases. The germline V gene has CDR1 MNHEY and CDR2 SVGAGI. There are 14 residues in the CDR3. In nucleotides, the CDR3 is TGTGCCAGCTCCCGTGACAGCCTCACCGGGGAGCTGTTTTTT. Translating it yields CASSRDSLTGELFF.

The chain links TRBV5-1 to TRBJ1-5; 8 nucleotides align to TRBD1. Germline CDR1 and CDR2: SGHRS and YFSETQ. The J segment lost 4 bases and the V segment lost 4 bases, leaving 4 bases of the junction unmatched. The CDR3 length is 14 residues. CDR3 protein: CASSAGTGNQPQHF. In DNA, the CDR3 is TGCGCCAGCAGCGCCGGGACAGGAAATCAGCCCCAGCATTTT.

J is TRBJ1-1 and V is TRBV19; no clear D. Germline values: CDR1 LNHDA, CDR2 SQIVND (reference sequence). V was trimmed by 4 bases and J by 0 bases, leaving 12 bases between them. This CDR3 is 15 amino acids long. The CDR3: CASSKSRVLNTEAFF. The DNA of the CDR3 is TGTGCCAGTAGTAAAAGCCGGGTCTTGAACACTGAAGCTTTCTTT.

V and J are TRBV5-4 and TRBJ2-1; unclear D gene. This CDR3 is built from 12 residues. The germline gives CDR1 SGHNT, CDR2 YYREEE (reference sequence). V lost 1 base to trimming and J lost 7 bases, with 6 bases between them. The CDR3 sequence is CASSLFGNEQFF. The CDR3 coding sequence is TGTGCCAGCAGCTTGTTTGGAAATGAGCAGTTCTTC.

The chain couples TRBV11-2 to TRBJ1-3; D is ambiguous. Germline V gene data show CDR1 as SGHAT and CDR2 as FQNNGV. The CDR3 contains 16 residues. Between the trimmed V and J ends, which lost 5 bases and 0 bases, there was a span of 14 bases. CDR3 in DNA: TGTGCCAGCAGCCGCCCCCAATTGAGCTCTGGAAACACCATATATTTT. It is translated as CASSRPQLSSGNTIYF.

CDR3 coding DNA: TGTGCCAGCAGTTACTCGACCCGGACGGACTATGGCTACACCTTC. Translating gives CASSYSTRTDYGYTF. The chain has TRBV6-5 and TRBJ1-2, with no clear D. The germline CDR1 and CDR2 sequences are MNHEY and SVGAGI. This CDR3 has 15 amino acids. V gave up 0 bases and J gave up 3 bases, with 11 bases separating them.

Concerning this clone: The sample carries other DNA sequences with the same CDR3. V gene TRBV3-1 (or the pseudogene TRBV3-2) combines with J gene TRBJ1-2; 12 bases agree with TRBD1. Germline V lookup: CDR1 LGHDT, CDR2 YNNKEL (reference sequence). V was pared by 2 bases and J by 8 bases, with 9 bases of the junction left unmatched. The CDR3 covers 16 residues. The CDR3 DNA is TGTGCCAGCAGCCAAAAGGCGGGACAGGGGGCGGGGGGCTACACCTTC. The encoded protein is CASSQKAGQGAGGYTF.

The chain employs TRBV7-2 and TRBJ1-2; 7 bases are a match to TRBD1. Losses at the gene ends were 0 bases for V and 3 bases for J; bases not matched to a gene: 4. The CDR3 is 15 amino acids. The germline V gene has CDR1 SGHTA and CDR2 FQGNSA. Written as DNA, the CDR3 is TGTGCCAGCAGCTTAGCACAGGGGAAGGACTATGGCTACACCTTC. It codes for CASSLAQGKDYGYTF.

The gene calls are TRBV7-9 and TRBJ2-7; D is perhaps TRBD1 (5 bases). V gave up 0 bases and J gave up 3 bases, with 15 bases separating them. This CDR3 comprises 16 residues. Germline V gives CDR1 SEHNR, CDR2 FQNEAQ (reference sequence). The chain's CDR3 is CASSLAAGYLIYEQYF. The CDR3 nucleotides are TGTGCCAGCAGCTTAGCGGCAGGGTATCTGATCTACGAGCAGTACTTC.

This chain uses TRBV18 with TRBJ1-2, with TRBD1 identical over 12 bases. Per the germline V gene, CDR1 is KGHSH and CDR2 is LQKENI. The V segment lost 2 bases and the J segment 6 bases; nucleotides outside the gene matches: 1. The CDR3 is 14 residues long. CDR3 coding DNA: TGTGCCAGCTCACCAGGGACAGGGGGCCATGGCTACACCTTC. This gives the protein CASSPGTGGHGYTF.

This chain links TRBV19 with TRBJ1-2; D unclear. This CDR3 spans 12 amino acids. The V end lost 11 bases, the J end lost 3 bases, and 13 bases lay between the germline ends. CDR1 and CDR2 (germline): LNHDA, SQIVND (reference sequence). The CDR3 DNA sequence: TGTGCCCTCGCCGCCGGGGACTATGGCTACACCTTC. As protein: CALAAGDYGYTF.

This clone was seen a single time. The chain recombines TRBV10-3 with TRBJ2-2; 8 bases align to TRBD1. The CDR3 has 15 residues. Germline lookup yields CDR1 ENHRY and CDR2 SYGVKD. V trimming: 5 bases; J trimming: 5 bases; junction bases outside the gene matches: 7. This CDR3 reads CAISSATGGTGELFF. CDR3 coding DNA: TGTGCCATCAGTTCCGCCACAGGGGGGACCGGGGAGCTGTTTTTT.

The chain's CDR3 is CATSDGQSNQPQHF. DNA for the CDR3: TGTGCCACCAGTGATGGGCAATCCAATCAGCCCCAGCATTTT. The rearrangement links TRBV24-1 to TRBJ1-5, with unresolved D. Germline V CDR1 and CDR2: KGHDR, SFDVKD. The CDR3 has 14 residues. Trimming cost V 3 bases and J 3 bases, with 8 bases left between them.

This CDR3 reads CASSSTLTVGDYGYTF. For the CDR3, the DNA is TGTGCCAGCAGTTCCACGCTGACAGTGGGTGACTATGGCTACACCTTC. The chain is built from TRBV6-5 and TRBJ1-2; a possible D gene is TRBD1 (5 bases). CDR3 length: 16 residues. V was pared by 4 bases and J by 3 bases, with 18 bases between. Germline CDR1 is MNHEY and CDR2 is SVGAGI.

This chain joins TRBV6-5 and TRBJ1-2; TRBD1 aligns across 7 bases. Trimming at V came to 5 bases and at J to 2 bases, leaving 8 bases not matched to a gene. The CDR3 runs to 15 residues. Germline V lookup: CDR1 MNHEY, CDR2 SVGAGI. The DNA for the CDR3 is TGTGCCAGCAGTCCGACAGGGTTCCCCAACTATGGCTACACCTTC. Translating it yields CASSPTGFPNYGYTF.

The CDR3 reads CASSQGGLTNEKLFF. CDR3 nucleotides: TGTGCCAGCAGCCAAGGCGGACTGACTAATGAAAAACTGTTTTTT. The chain carries TRBV3-1 (or the pseudogene TRBV3-2) and TRBJ1-4; D ambiguous. Germline lookup yields CDR1 LGHDT and CDR2 YNNKEL (reference sequence). The CDR3 is 15 residues long. V gave up 1 base and J gave up 2 bases, with 8 bases separating them.

The rearrangement uses TRBV2 and TRBJ1-5; no clear D. This CDR3 spans 15 amino acids. Trimming left V 6 bases short and J 7 bases short, with 19 bases between. Germline CDR1 SNHLY, CDR2 FYNNEI. In DNA, the CDR3 is TGTGCCAGCAGCGACGGACGCGTACAGTGGCAGCCCCAGCATTTT. Translation gives CASSDGRVQWQPQHF.

The chain links TRBV27 to TRBJ1-4, with D perhaps TRBD1 (5 bases). Trimming left V 7 bases short and J 4 bases short, with 13 bases between. CDR1 is MNHEY and CDR2 is SMNVEV in the germline V gene (reference sequence). The CDR3 has 14 amino acids. The DNA of the CDR3 is TGTGCCAGCATGGGGCCCGGGGTTAATGAAAAACTGTTTTTT. Amino acids: CASMGPGVNEKLFF. The variable domain in full, with the rest retrieved from reference TRBV27 and TRBJ1-4, is EAQVTQNPRYLITVTGKKLTVTCSQNMNHEYMSWYRQDPGLGLRQIYYSMNVEVTDKGDVPEGYKVSRKEKRNFPLILESPSPNQTSLYFCASMGPGVNEKLFFGSGTQLSVL.

The chain uses TRBV5-5 and TRBJ2-3; 11 bases map to TRBD2. V shed 1 base, J shed 7 bases, and the junction held 8 bases outside the gene matches. Germline assignment: CDR1 SGHKS and CDR2 YYEKEE (reference sequence). The CDR3 runs to 16 residues. The CDR3 DNA sequence: TGTGCCAGCAGCTTGTCTGGGACTAGCGGTACTTATACGCAGTATTTT. Translating gives CASSLSGTSGTYTQYF. The full variable domain, in which reference TRBV5-5 and TRBJ2-3 provide the parts outside the CDR3, is DAGVTQSPTHLIKTRGQQVTLRCSPISGHKSVSWYQQVLGQGPQFIFQYYEKEERGRGNFPDRFSARQFPNYSSELNVNALLLGDSALYLCASSLSGTSGTYTQYFGPGTRLTVL.

With regard to this clone: Different DNA sequences within this sample yield the same CDR3. The chain is built from TRBV29-1 and TRBJ1-5, with 10 positions matching TRBD1. Germline V gives CDR1 SQVTM, CDR2 ANQGSEA. V shed 6 bases and J 7 bases; nucleotides not matched to a gene: 9. The CDR3 contains 14 residues. CDR3 nucleotides: TGCAGCGTCGCGACAGGGGGCACGGAACAGCCCCAGCATTTT. It yields the protein CSVATGGTEQPQHF.

This chain uses TRBV30 with TRBJ1-1; D is unresolved. The CDR3 has 12 amino acids. Trimming took 2 bases from V and 5 from J, leaving 9 bases between them. Germline CDR1 GTSNPN, CDR2 SVGIG (reference sequence). The CDR3 spells CAWSRTWTEAFF. The CDR3 DNA sequence: TGTGCCTGGAGTCGGACTTGGACTGAAGCTTTCTTT.